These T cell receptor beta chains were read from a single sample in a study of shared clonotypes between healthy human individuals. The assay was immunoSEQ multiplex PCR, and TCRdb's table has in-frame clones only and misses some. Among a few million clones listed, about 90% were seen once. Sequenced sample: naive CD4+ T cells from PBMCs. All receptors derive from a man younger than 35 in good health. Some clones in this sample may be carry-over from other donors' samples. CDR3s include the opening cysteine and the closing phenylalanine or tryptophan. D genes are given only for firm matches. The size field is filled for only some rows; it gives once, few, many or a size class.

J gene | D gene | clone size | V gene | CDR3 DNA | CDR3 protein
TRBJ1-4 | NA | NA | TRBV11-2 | TGTGCCAGCAGCGGCAGTGGTGGAGGCCTTAATGAAAAACTGTTTTTT | CASSGSGGGLNEKLFF
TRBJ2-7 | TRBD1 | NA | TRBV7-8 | TGTGCCAGCAGCCTAGACAGGGACGGCGAGCAGTACTTC | CASSLDRDGEQYF
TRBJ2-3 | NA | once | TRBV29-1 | TGCAGCGTTGGGTGGGGGGGGCAAGCAGATACGCAGTATTTT | CSVGWGGQADTQYF
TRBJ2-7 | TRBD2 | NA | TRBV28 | TGTGCCAGCAGTCTTTGGACTAGCCCGAACAAGGGCGAGCAGTACTTC | CASSLWTSPNKGEQYF
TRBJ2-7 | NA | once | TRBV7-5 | TGTGCCAGAAGCTTAGAGGGATATTACATAGGGGTTGTTATCGACTACGAGCAGTACTTC | CARSLEGYYIGVVIDYEQYF
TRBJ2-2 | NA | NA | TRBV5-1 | TGCGCCAGCAGCTTGGGACTAGGAGACTCCGGGGAGCTGTTTTTT | CASSLGLGDSGELFF
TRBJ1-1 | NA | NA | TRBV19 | TGTGCCAGTAGTATGGTCGGTCAGGGGTTAGCTGAAGCTTTCTTT | CASSMVGQGLAEAFF
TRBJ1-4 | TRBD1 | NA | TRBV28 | TGTGCCAGCAGCCTGGGACAGGGGAATGAAAAACTGTTTTTT | CASSLGQGNEKLFF
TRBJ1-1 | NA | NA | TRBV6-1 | TGTGCCAGCAGTGAAGAAAGGGCCCCGGCATATCTGAACACTGAAGCTTTCTTT | CASSEERAPAYLNTEAFF
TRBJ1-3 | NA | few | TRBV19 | TGTGCCAGTAGCCTAGACAGCGACTCTGGAAACACCATATATTTT | CASSLDSDSGNTIYF
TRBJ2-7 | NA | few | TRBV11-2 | TGTGCCAGCAGCTTAGTTGCGCAGTACTTC | CASSLVAQYF
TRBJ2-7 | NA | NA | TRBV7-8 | TGTGCCAGCAGCTTAGCGAGATACGAGCAGTACTTC | CASSLARYEQYF
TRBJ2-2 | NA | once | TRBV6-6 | TGTGCCAGCAGTTACGGGGCACCGAACACCGGGGAGCTGTTTTTT | CASSYGAPNTGELFF
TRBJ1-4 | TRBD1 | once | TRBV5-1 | TGCGCCAGCAGCGAGCAGGGGGGTGAAAAACTGTTTTTT | CASSEQGGEKLFF
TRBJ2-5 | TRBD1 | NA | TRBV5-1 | TGCGCCAGCAGCCTTACGACAGGGATGGAGACCCAGTACTTC | CASSLTTGMETQYF
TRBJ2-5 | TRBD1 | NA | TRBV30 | TGTGCCTGCCGGGACAGGGAGGTGGGGACCCAGTACTTC | CACRDREVGTQYF
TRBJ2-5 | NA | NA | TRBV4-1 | TGCGCCAGCAGCCCCACCCCCCTCAAAGAGACCCAGTACTTC | CASSPTPLKETQYF
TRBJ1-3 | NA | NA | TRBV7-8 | TGTGCCAGCAGCTTAGCACGTCAGGGGAAGTCTGGAAACACCATATATTTT | CASSLARQGKSGNTIYF
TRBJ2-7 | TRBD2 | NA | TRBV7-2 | TGTGCCAGTGGACTAGCGCCCCACTACGAGCAGTACTTC | CASGLAPHYEQYF
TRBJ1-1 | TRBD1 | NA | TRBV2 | TGTGCCAGCTCCGGGACAGGGGGCATAAGCACTGAAGCTTTCTTT | CASSGTGGISTEAFF
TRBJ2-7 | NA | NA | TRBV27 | TGTGCCAGCAGTTTCTGGGGCGAGCAGTACTTC | CASSFWGEQYF
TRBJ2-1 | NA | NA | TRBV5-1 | TGCGCCAGCAGCGGAAACCCAGCAAGTGAGCAGTTCTTC | CASSGNPASEQFF
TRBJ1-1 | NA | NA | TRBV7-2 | TGTGCCAGCAGCTTGTGGGGAATCACTGAAGCTTTCTTT | CASSLWGITEAFF
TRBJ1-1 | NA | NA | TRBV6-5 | TGTGCCAGCAGTCATGGCACTGAAGCTTTCTTT | CASSHGTEAFF
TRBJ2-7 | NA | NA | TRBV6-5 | TGTGCCAGCAGAAAGACGGGCTCCTACGAGCAGTACTTC | CASRKTGSYEQYF
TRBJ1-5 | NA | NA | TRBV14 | TGTGCCAGCAGCGTTTCGGGCAATCAGCCCCAGCATTTT | CASSVSGNQPQHF
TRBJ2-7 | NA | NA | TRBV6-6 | TGTGCCAGCAGTTACGGCTACTCCGAGCAGTACTTC | CASSYGYSEQYF
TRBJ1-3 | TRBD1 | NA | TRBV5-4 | TGTGCCAGCAGCTCGCTCCAAGGACAGGGACTAAACACCATATATTTT | CASSSLQGQGLNTIYF
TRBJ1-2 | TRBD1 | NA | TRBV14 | TGTGCCAGCAGCCAGGACCCGACAGGGGGCTATGGCTACACCTTC | CASSQDPTGGYGYTF
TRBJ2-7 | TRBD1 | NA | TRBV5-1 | TGCGCCAGCAGCTCGATCTTCCCGGGACAGGGAAACGAGCAGTACTTC | CASSSIFPGQGNEQYF
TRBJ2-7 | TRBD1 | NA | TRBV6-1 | TGTGCCAGCAGTGTGGATTCGACAGGGAACGAGCAGTACTTC | CASSVDSTGNEQYF
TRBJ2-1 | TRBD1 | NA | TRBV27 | TGTGCCAGCAGTTTAGGTGGGGGCAGGGGGTTCGGTGAGCAGTTCTTC | CASSLGGGRGFGEQFF
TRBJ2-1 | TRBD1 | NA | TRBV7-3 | TGTGCCAGCAGCTTACAGGGGGTCACCTACAATGAGCAGTTCTTC | CASSLQGVTYNEQFF
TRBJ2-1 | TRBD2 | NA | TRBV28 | TGTGCCAGCAGTTTAACTAGCGGGATCTGGTACAATGAGCAGTTCTTC | CASSLTSGIWYNEQFF
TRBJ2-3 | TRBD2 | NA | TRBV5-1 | TGCGCCAGCAGCTTGGGGGCGGGAGGGATCACAGATACGCAGTATTTT | CASSLGAGGITDTQYF
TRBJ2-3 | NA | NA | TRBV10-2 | TGCGCCAGCAGTGACAGGATCCTCACAGATACGCAGTATTTT | CASSDRILTDTQYF
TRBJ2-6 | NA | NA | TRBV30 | TGTGCCTGGAGGGATTTCCCAGGGGCCGGGGCCAACGTCCTGACTTTC | CAWRDFPGAGANVLTF
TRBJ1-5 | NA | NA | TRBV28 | TGTGCCAGCTACCGCAACAATCAGCCCCAGCATTTT | CASYRNNQPQHF
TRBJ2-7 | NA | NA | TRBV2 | TGTGCCAGCAGAGGGGCCTACGAGCAGTACTTC | CASRGAYEQYF
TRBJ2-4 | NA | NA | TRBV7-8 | TGTGCCAGCAGCCTTACCTCAGGGACCTTAAACATTCAGTACTTC | CASSLTSGTLNIQYF
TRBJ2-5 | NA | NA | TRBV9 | TGTGCCAGCAGCGGCAGGGGCGGGGAGACCCAGTACTTC | CASSGRGGETQYF
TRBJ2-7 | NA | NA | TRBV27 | TGTGCCAGCAGTTCATTAGCCCAGTCCTACGAGCAGTACTTC | CASSSLAQSYEQYF
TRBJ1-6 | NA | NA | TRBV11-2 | TGTGCCAGCAGCTTAGAACGGGCCGTGGCCCTCCACTTT | CASSLERAVALHF
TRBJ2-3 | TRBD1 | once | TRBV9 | TGTGCCAGCAGCCCCCCTCCAGACGGGACAGGGGCAGATACGCAGTATTTT | CASSPPPDGTGADTQYF
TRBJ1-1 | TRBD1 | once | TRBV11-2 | TGTGCCAGCAGCTCACAGGGGGGTATCACTGAAGCTTTCTTT | CASSSQGGITEAFF
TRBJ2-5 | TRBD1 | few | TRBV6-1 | TGTGCCAGCAGTCGGGACAGAAGACAAGAGACCCAGTACTTC | CASSRDRRQETQYF
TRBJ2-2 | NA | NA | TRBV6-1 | TGTGCCGGCAAGACGGGGGACACCGGGGAGCTGTTTTTT | CAGKTGDTGELFF
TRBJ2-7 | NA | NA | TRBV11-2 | TGTGCCAGCAGTCGACTTAAAGGACCGGTCCACGAGCAGTACTTC | CASSRLKGPVHEQYF
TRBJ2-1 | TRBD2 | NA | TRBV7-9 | TGTGCCAGCAGCTTCCGGGGGGGTATCAACAATGAGCAGTTCTTC | CASSFRGGINNEQFF
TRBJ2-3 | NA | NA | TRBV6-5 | TGTGCCAGCATTCTTCCCACCCCCTCCGCAGATACGCAGTATTTT | CASILPTPSADTQYF
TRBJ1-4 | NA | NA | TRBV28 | TGTGCCAGCAGTAAACCGCTCCGCGGGACCGCCGAAAAACTGTTTTTT | CASSKPLRGTAEKLFF
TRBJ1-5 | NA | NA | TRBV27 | TGTGCCAGCAGGAGGTTTAGCAATCAGCCCCAGCATTTT | CASRRFSNQPQHF
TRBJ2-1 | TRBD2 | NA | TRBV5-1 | TGCGCCAGCAGCGCCGGGACTAGCGAACTTTCGGGGTTCTTC | CASSAGTSELSGFF
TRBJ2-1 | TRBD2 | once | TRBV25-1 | TGTGCCAGCAGTGAATCAAGCGGGGGTAGCTACAATGAGCAGTTCTTC | CASSESSGGSYNEQFF
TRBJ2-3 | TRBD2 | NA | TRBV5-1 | TGCGCCAGCAGCTCCTCTAGCGGGAGGCCCGCAGATACGCAGTATTTT | CASSSSSGRPADTQYF
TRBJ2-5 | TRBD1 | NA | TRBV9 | TGTGCCAGCAGCTCCCGAGGGGGCAGTAGTGTGGTGACCCAGTACTTC | CASSSRGGSSVVTQYF